These 2 T cell receptor beta chains were sequenced from one sample in a study of T-cell reconstitution after alpha-beta-depleted transplantation in children. Molecular barcoding with unique molecular identifiers was used for the TCRbeta library. TCRdb ran MiXCR on the PCR reads and lists one entry per CDR3 protein. Among roughly 500,000 distinct CDR3 sequences listed, less than 35% were seen once. The sequences come from PBMCs from the stem cell graft donor, collected from the stem cell graft. These receptors were collected from a human donor who donated a stem cell graft to a child with aplastic anemia.

This clonotype has more than one count but fewer than ten. V is TRBV2 and J is TRBJ2-7; D ambiguous. CDR3 length equals 13 residues. Trimming removed 8 bases at V and 3 bases at J, with 14 bases between. In germline, CDR1 is SNHLY, CDR2 FYNNEI. The DNA for the CDR3 is TGTGCCAGCTCACCTGGGCACTACTACGAGCAGTACGTC. Protein product: CASSPGHYYEQYV.

V gene TRBV5-4 combines with J gene TRBJ1-5; 8 positions agree with TRBD1. V dropped 4 bases and J dropped 6; count of bases not matched to a gene: 9. There are 15 residues in the CDR3. Germline CDR1 is SGHNT and CDR2 is YYREEE (reference sequence). The CDR3 nucleotides read TGTGCCAGCAGCATGCAGGGGGCTATCAGTCAGCCCCAGCATTTT. Its protein product is CASSMQGAISQPQHF.